This TCR beta chain was identified during a study of Tregs in tolerant kidney transplant recipients. Regarding the study as a whole: Donor-specific Treg expansion exceeded global Treg expansion in tolerant patients, suggesting antigen drive. Activated donor B cell expansion appeared to reveal the most relevant donor-specific TCRbeta repertoire. Validation in larger populations is needed because few patients were studied.

Details on this clone: No antigen is known for it.

The CDR3 is 16 amino acids. Germline-derived CDR1 and CDR2 are MDHEN and SYDVKM. V trimming: 7 bases; J trimming: 3 bases; junction bases outside the gene matches: 7. Recipients received nonmyeloablative bone marrow transplants from related graft donors, with transient mixed chimerism. Unstimulated Tregs (CD4+CD25+CD127-) and CD4+CD25- non-Tregs were sorted from PBMCs. Sequencing was performed with immunoSEQ multiplex PCR; in TCRdb, only in-frame clones are kept and a portion is missing. This sample has 65,000 to 85,000 clones, with roughly nine tenths found just once. The sequences come from CD4+ T cells from blood (PBMCs), collected 24 months after the transplant. The clonotype comes from a human patient who received a combined kidney and bone marrow transplant. T cells may partly derive from the graft donor. The chain is built from TRBV28 and TRBJ1-4, with 11 bases identical to TRBD1. The CDR3: CASTGQGGTANEKLFF. Written as DNA, the CDR3 is TGTGCCAGCACGGGACAGGGGGGAACGGCTAATGAAAAACTGTTTTTT.